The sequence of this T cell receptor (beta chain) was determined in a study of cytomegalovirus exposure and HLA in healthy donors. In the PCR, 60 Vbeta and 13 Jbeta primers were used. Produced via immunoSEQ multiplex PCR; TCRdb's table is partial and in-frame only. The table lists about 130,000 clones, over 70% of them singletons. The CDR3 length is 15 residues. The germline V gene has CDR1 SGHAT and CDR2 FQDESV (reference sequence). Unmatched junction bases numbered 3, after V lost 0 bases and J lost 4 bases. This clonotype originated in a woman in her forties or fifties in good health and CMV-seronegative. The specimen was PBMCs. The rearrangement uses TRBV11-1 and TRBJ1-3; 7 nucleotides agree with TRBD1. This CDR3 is CASSLATGEGNTIYF. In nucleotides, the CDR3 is TGTGCCAGCAGCTTAGCAACAGGGGAGGGAAACACCATATATTTT.